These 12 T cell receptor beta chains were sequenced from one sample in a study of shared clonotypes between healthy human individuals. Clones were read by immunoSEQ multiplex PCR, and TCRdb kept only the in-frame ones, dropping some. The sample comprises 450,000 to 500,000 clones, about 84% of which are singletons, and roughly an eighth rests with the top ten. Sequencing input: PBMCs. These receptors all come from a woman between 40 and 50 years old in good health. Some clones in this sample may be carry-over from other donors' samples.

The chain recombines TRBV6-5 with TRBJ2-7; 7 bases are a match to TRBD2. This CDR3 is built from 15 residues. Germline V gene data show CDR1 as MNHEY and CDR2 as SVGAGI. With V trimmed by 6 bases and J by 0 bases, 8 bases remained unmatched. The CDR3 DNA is TGTGCCAGCAGGCCCGGGACTACAAACTCCTACGAGCAGTACTTC. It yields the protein CASRPGTTNSYEQYF.

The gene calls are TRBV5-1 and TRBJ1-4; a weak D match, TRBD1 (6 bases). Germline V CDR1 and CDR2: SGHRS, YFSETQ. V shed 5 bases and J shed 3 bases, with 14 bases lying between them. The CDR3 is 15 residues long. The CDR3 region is CASRQTGSANEKLFF. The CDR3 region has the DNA TGCGCCAGCAGGCAAACAGGGAGTGCTAATGAAAAACTGTTTTTT. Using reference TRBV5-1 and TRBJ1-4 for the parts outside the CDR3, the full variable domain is KAGVTQTPRYLIKTRGQQVTLSCSPISGHRSVSWYQQTPGQGLQFLFEYFSETQRNKGNFPGRFSGRQFSNSRSEMNVSTLELGDSALYLCASRQTGSANEKLFFGSGTQLSVL.

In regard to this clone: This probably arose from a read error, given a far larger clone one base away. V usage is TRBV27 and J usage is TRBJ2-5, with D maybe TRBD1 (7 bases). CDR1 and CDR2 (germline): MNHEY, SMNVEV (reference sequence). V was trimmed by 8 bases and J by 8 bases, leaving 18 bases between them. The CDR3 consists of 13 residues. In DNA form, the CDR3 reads TGTGCCAGCTCCGGGACTCACAGGGGCACCCAGTACTTC. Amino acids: CASSGTHRGTQYF.

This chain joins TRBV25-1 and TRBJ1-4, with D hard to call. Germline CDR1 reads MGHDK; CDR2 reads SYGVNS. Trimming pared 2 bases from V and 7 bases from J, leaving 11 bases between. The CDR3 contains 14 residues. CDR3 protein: CASSETAGGEKLFF. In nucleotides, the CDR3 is TGTGCCAGCAGTGAAACAGCCGGTGGTGAAAAACTGTTTTTT.

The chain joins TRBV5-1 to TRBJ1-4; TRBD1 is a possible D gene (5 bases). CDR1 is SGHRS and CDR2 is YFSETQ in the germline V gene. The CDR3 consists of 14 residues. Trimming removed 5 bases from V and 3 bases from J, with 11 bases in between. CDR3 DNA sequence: TGCGCCAGCAGTTCGGGGGGTGCTAATGAAAAACTGTTTTTT. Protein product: CASSSGGANEKLFF.

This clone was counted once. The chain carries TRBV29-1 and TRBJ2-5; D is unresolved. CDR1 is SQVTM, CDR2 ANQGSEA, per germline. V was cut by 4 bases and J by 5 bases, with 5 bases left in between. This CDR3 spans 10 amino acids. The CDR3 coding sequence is TGCAGCGTTGGGGTGGAGACCCAGTACTTC. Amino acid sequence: CSVGVETQYF.

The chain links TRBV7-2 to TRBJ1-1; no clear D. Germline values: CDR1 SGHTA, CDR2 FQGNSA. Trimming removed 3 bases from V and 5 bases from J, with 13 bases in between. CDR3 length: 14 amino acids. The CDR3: CASSLMRVNTEAFF. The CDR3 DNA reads TGTGCCAGCAGCTTGATGAGGGTAAATACTGAAGCTTTCTTT.

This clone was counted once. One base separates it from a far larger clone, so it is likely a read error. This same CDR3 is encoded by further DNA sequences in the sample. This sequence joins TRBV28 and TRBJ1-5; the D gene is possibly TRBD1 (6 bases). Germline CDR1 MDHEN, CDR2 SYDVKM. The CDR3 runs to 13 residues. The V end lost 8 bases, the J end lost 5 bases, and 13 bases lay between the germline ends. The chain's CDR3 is CASFRDTYQPQHF. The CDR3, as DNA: TGTGCCAGCTTTCGGGACACATATCAGCCCCAGCATTTT.

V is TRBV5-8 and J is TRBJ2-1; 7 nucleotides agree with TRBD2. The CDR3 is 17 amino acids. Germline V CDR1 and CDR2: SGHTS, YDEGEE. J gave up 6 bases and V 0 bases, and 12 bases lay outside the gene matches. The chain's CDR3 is CASSLAGRGRAFNEQFF. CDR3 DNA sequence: TGTGCCAGCAGCTTGGCAGGGAGAGGGAGGGCGTTCAATGAGCAGTTCTTC.

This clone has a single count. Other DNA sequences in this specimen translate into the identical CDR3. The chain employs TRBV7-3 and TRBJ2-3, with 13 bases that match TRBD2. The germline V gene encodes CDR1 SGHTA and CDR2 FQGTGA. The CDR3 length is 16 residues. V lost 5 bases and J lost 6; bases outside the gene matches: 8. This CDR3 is CASSPRTSGRGDTQYF. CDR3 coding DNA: TGTGCCAGCAGCCCAAGGACTAGCGGGAGAGGGGATACGCAGTATTTT.

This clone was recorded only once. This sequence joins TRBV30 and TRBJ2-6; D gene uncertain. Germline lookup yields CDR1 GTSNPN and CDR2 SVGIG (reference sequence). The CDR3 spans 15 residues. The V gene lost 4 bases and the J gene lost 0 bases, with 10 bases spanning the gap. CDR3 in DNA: TGTGCCTGGACAGGCTTTACCTCTGGGGCCAACGTCCTGACTTTC. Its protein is CAWTGFTSGANVLTF. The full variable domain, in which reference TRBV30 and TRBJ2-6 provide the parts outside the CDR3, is SQTIHQWPATLVQPVGSPLSLECTVEGTSNPNLYWYRQAAGRGLQLLFYSVGIGQISSEVPQNLSASRPQDRQFILSSKKLLLSDSGFYLCAWTGFTSGANVLTFGAGSRLTVL.

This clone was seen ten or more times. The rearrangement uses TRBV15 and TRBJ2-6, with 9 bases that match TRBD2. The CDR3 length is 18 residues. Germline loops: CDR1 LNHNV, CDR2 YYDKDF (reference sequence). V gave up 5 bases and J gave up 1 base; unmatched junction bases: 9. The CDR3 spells CATSSSGTSNSGANVLTF. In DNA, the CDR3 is TGTGCCACCAGCTCGTCGGGGACTAGCAATTCTGGGGCCAACGTCCTGACTTTC.